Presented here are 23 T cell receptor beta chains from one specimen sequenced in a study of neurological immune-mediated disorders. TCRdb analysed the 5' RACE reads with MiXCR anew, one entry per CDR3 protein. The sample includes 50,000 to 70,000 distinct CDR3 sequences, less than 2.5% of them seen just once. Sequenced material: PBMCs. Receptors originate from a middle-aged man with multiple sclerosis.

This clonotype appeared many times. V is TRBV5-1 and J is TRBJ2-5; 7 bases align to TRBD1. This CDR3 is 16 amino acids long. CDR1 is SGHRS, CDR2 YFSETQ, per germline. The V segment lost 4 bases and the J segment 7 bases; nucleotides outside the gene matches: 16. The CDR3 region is CASSALVLGTVGTQYF. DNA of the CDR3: TGCGCCAGCAGCGCACTCGTACTAGGGACAGTGGGGACCCAGTACTTC.

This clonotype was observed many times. CDR3 loop: CASSLKGSGYTGELFF. In nucleotides, the CDR3 is TGCGCCAGCAGCTTGAAGGGTAGCGGTTACACCGGGGAGCTGTTTTTT. The V and J genes are TRBV5-1 and TRBJ2-2; D is perhaps TRBD2 (6 bases). Germline V gives CDR1 SGHRS, CDR2 YFSETQ. Trimming stripped 1 base from V and 3 bases from J, with 13 bases between. The CDR3 covers 16 residues.

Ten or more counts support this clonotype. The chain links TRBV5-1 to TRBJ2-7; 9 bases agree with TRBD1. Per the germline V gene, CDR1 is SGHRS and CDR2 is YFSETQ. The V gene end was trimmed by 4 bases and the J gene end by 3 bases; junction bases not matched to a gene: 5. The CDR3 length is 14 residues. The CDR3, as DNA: TGCGCCAGCAGCAGGGGACAGGGTAACTACGAGCAGTACTTC. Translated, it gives CASSRGQGNYEQYF.

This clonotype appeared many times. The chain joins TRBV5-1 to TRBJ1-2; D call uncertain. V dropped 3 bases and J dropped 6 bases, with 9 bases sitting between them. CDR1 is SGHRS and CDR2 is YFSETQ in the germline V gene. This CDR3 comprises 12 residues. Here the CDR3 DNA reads TGCGCCAGCAGCTCGGACGGTAATGGCTACACCTTC. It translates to CASSSDGNGYTF.

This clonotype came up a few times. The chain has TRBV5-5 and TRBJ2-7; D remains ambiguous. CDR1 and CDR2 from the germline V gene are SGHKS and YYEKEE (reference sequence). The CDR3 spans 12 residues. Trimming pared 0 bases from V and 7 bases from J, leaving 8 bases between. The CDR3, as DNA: TGTGCCAGCAGCTTGGACGTAAAAGAGCAGTACTTC. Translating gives CASSLDVKEQYF.

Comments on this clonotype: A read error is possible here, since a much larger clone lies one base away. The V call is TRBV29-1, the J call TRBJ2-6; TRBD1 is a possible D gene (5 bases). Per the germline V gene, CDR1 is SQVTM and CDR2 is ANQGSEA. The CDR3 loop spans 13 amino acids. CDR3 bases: TGCAGCGTTGGGATCTCTGGGGCCAAAGTCCTGACTTTC. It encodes CSVGISGAKVLTF. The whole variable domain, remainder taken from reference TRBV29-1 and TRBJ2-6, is SAVISQKPSRDICQRGTSLTIQCQVDSQVTMMFWYRQQPGQSLTLIATANQGSEATYESGFVIDKFPISRPNLTFSTLTVSNMSPEDSSIYLCSVGISGAKVLTFGAGSRLTVL.

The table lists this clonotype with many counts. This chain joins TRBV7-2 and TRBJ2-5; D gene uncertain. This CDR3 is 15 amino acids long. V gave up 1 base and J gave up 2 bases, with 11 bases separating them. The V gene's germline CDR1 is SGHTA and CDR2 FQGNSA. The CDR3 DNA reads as TGTGCCAGCAGCTTAGACGGCAGAGAACAAGAGACCCAGTACTTC. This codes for CASSLDGREQETQYF.

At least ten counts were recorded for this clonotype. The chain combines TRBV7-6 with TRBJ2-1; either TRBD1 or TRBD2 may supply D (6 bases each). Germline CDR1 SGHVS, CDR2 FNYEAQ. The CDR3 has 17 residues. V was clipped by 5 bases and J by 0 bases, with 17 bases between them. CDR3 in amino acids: CASSLLAGGSSYNEQFF. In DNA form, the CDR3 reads TGTGCCAGCAGCCTTCTAGCCGGGGGCAGCTCCTACAATGAGCAGTTCTTC.

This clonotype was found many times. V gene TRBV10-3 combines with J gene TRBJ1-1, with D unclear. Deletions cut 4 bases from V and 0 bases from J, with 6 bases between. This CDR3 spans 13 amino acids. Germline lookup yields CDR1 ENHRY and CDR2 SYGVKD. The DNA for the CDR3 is TGTGCCATCAGTGGTGGGGTGAACACTGAAGCTTTCTTT. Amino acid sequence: CAISGGVNTEAFF.

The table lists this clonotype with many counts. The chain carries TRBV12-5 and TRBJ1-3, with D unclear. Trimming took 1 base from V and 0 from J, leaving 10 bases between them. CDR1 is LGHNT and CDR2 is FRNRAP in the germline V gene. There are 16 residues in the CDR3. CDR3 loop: CASGLGLPSSGNTIYF. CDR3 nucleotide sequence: TGTGCTAGTGGTTTGGGACTCCCGAGCTCTGGAAACACCATATATTTT.

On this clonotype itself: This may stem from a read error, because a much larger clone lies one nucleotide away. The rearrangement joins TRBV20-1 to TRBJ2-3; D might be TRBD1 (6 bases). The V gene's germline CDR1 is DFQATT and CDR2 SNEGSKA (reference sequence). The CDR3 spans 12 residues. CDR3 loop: CSDGTKLDTQYF. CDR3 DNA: TGCAGCGACGGGACAAAGCTGGATACGCAGTATTTT.

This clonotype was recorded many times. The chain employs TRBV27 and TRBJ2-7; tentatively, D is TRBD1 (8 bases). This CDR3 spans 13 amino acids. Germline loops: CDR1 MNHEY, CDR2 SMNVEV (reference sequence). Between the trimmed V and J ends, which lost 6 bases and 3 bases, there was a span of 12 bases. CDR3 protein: CASSTGGGYEQYF. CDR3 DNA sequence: TGTGCCAGCAGCACAGGGGGGGGCTACGAGCAGTACTTC.

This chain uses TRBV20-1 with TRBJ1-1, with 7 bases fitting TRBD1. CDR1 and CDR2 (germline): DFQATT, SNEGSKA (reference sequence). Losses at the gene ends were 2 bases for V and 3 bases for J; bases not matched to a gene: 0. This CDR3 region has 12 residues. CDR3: CSARQGDTEAFF. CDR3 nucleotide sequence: TGCAGTGCTAGACAGGGGGACACTGAAGCTTTCTTT.

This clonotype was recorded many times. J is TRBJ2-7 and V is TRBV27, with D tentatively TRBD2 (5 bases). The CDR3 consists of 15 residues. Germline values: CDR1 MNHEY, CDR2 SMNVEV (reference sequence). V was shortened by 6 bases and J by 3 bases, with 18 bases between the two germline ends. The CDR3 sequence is CASRPVGQRVYEQYF. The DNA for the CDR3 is TGTGCCAGCAGACCCGTGGGTCAGAGGGTCTACGAGCAGTACTTC.

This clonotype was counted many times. CDR3 sequence reads: CASSTTVMNTEAFF. The CDR3 DNA sequence: TGCGCCAGCAGCACGACAGTGATGAACACTGAAGCTTTCTTT. The chain combines TRBV5-1 with TRBJ1-1, with TRBD1 as a possible D gene (5 bases). This CDR3 is built from 14 residues. CDR1 is SGHRS, CDR2 YFSETQ, per germline. Trimming took 4 bases from V and 0 from J, leaving 10 bases between them.

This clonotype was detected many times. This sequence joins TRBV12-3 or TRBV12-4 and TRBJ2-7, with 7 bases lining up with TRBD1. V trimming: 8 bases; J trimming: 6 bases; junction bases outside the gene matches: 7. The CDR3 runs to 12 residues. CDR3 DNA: TGTGCCAGCCGACAGGGAAGCAGCGAGCAGTACTTC. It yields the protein CASRQGSSEQYF.

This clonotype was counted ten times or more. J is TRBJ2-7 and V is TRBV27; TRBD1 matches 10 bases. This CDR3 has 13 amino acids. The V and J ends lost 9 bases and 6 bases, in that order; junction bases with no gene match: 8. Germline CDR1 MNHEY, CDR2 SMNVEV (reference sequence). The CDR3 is CASRKTGGAEQYF. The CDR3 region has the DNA TGTGCCAGTCGTAAGACAGGGGGCGCCGAGCAGTACTTC.

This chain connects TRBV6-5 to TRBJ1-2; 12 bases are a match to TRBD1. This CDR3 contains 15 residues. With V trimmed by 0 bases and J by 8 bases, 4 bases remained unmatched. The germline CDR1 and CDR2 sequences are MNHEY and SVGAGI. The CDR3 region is CASSYSGQGAGGYTF. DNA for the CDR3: TGTGCCAGCAGTTACTCGGGACAGGGGGCAGGGGGCTACACCTTC.

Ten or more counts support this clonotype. The CDR3 DNA follows: TGTGCCACCAGTGATCCGCAGAGCGGGGGGCCAGATACGCAGTATTTT. Encoded protein: CATSDPQSGGPDTQYF. The rearrangement uses TRBV24-1 and TRBJ2-3; the match to TRBD2 covers 9 bases. CDR3 length: 16 residues. Germline assignment: CDR1 KGHDR and CDR2 SFDVKD. Trimming cost V 3 bases and J 4 bases; bases outside gene matches: 7.

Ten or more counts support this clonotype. CDR3 coding DNA: TGCGCCAGTGCGTACGGGACCAACTATGGCTACACCTTC. It translates to CASAYGTNYGYTF. J is TRBJ1-2 and V is TRBV5-1; TRBD1 might be the D (5 bases). The CDR3 sequence is 13 residues long. CDR1 SGHRS and CDR2 YFSETQ come from the germline V gene. Trimming left V 8 bases short and J 2 bases short, with 13 bases between.

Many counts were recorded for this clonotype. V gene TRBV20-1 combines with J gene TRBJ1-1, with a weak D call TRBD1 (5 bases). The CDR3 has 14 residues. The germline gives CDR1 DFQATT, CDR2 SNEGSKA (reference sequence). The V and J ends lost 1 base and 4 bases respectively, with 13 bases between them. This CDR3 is CSARAQGGATEAFF. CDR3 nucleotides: TGCAGTGCTAGAGCTCAGGGCGGGGCCACTGAAGCTTTCTTT.

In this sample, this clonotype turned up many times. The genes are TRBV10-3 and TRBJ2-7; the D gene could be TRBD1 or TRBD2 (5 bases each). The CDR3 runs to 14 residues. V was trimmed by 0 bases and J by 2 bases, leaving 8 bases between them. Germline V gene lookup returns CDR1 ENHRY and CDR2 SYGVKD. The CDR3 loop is CAISESGRTYEQYF. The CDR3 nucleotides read TGTGCCATCAGTGAGTCGGGACGGACCTACGAGCAGTACTTC.

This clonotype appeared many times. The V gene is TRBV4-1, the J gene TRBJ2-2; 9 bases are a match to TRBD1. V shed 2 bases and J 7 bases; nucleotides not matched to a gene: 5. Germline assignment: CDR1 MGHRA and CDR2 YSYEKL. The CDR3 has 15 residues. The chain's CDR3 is CASSQTGGRRGELFF. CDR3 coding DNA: TGCGCCAGCAGCCAAACAGGGGGCCGACGCGGGGAGCTGTTTTTT.